This passage covers 32 T cell receptor beta chains from one sample sequenced in a study of shared clonotypes between healthy human individuals. This table comes from immunoSEQ multiplex PCR, and its TCRdb copy is limited to in-frame clones, with some not included. The sample has hundreds of thousands of clones, 90% to 96% seen once. The specimen was naive CD4+ T cells sorted from blood. The subset here: CD45RA+ positively selected. All receptors come from a woman aged 25 to 45 in good health.

This chain joins TRBV5-5 and TRBJ1-1; 7 nucleotides agree with TRBD1. Trimming took 4 bases from V and 4 from J; bases not matched to a gene: 10. Germline V gives CDR1 SGHKS, CDR2 YYEKEE (reference sequence). The CDR3 length is 15 residues. In DNA, the CDR3 is TGTGCCAGCAGCCCCGCCCGGACAGGTTTCACTGAAGCTTTCTTT. Protein sequence: CASSPARTGFTEAFF.

J is TRBJ2-6 and V is TRBV19; D uncertain. The length of the CDR3 is 13 residues. Germline loops: CDR1 LNHDA, CDR2 SQIVND (reference sequence). V lost 10 bases to trimming and J lost 0 bases, with 7 bases between them. The CDR3 sequence: CATRISGANVLTF. The CDR3 region has the DNA TGTGCCACCAGAATCTCTGGGGCCAACGTCCTGACTTTC.

V gene TRBV28 combines with J gene TRBJ2-2, with 15 bases lining up with TRBD2. The CDR3 loop spans 15 amino acids. The germline gives CDR1 MDHEN, CDR2 SYDVKM. V lost 6 bases, J lost 9 bases, and 5 bases stayed unmatched. CDR3 loop: CASSGTSGGTRELFF. CDR3 sequence (DNA): TGTGCCAGCAGCGGGACTAGCGGGGGGACCCGGGAGCTGTTTTTT.

The chain is built from TRBV7-9 and TRBJ1-5; 7 bases agree with TRBD1. CDR1 is SEHNR and CDR2 is FQNEAQ in the germline V gene (reference sequence). The CDR3 extends over 15 amino acids. After removal of 6 bases from V and 3 bases from J, the junction contained 8 bases not matched to a gene. DNA for the CDR3: TGTGCCAGCAGTCCGAAGGGGGCCGACAATCAGCCCCAGCATTTT. This encodes CASSPKGADNQPQHF.

This chain's CDR3 is CATRGPQGAADQPQHF. In DNA, the CDR3 is TGTGCCACAAGGGGCCCCCAGGGCGCGGCGGATCAGCCCCAGCATTTT. The gene calls are TRBV15 and TRBJ1-5; tentatively, D is TRBD1 (5 bases). The CDR3 runs 16 residues. V lost 9 bases to trimming and J lost 5 bases, with 23 bases between them. Germline CDR1 reads LNHNV; CDR2 reads YYDKDF (reference sequence).

This chain links TRBV30 with TRBJ1-1; 8 bases map to TRBD1. Trimming took 3 bases from V and 2 from J; bases not matched to a gene: 8. The CDR3 loop spans 15 amino acids. In germline, CDR1 is GTSNPN, CDR2 SVGIG (reference sequence). CDR3 protein: CAWRGQGLINTEAFF. The CDR3 DNA reads as TGTGCCTGGAGAGGACAGGGCCTTATTAACACTGAAGCTTTCTTT.

The chain is built from TRBV7-3 and TRBJ2-2; D gene unclear. The ends were cut back, 0 bases at V and 6 bases at J, with 5 bases in the middle. The CDR3 length is 13 residues. Germline CDR1 is SGHTA and CDR2 is FQGTGA. CDR3 DNA sequence: TGTGCCAGCAGCTTAACGAGACCCGGGGAGCTGTTTTTT. Its translation: CASSLTRPGELFF. The full variable domain, with the rest looked up from reference TRBV7-3 and TRBJ2-2, is GAGVSQTPSNKVTEKGKYVELRCDPISGHTALYWYRQSLGQGPEFLIYFQGTGAADDSGLPNDRFFAVRPEGSVSTLKIQRTERGDSAVYLCASSLTRPGELFFGEGSRLTVL.

In this sample, this clone turned up once. V and J are TRBV18 and TRBJ1-2; TRBD1 is a possible D gene (6 bases). This CDR3 region has 15 residues. Germline assignment: CDR1 KGHSH and CDR2 LQKENI. The germline V and J ends were trimmed by 0 bases and 8 bases, with 16 bases remaining between them. The CDR3 is CASSPPPGGRGGYTF. CDR3 DNA: TGTGCCAGCTCACCACCACCGGGGGGGCGTGGAGGCTACACCTTC.

The chain uses TRBV18 and TRBJ1-3; D remains ambiguous. Germline CDR1 reads KGHSH; CDR2 reads LQKENI. Deletions cut 0 bases from V and 0 bases from J, with 9 bases between. This CDR3 contains 16 residues. The chain's CDR3 is CASSPPGSSSGNTIYF. CDR3 nucleotide sequence: TGTGCCAGCTCACCACCGGGCAGCAGCTCTGGAAACACCATATATTTT.

The chain couples TRBV28 to TRBJ1-2; 7 bases are a match to TRBD1. This CDR3 has 15 residues. After removal of 2 bases from V and 4 bases from J, the junction contained 7 bases not matched to a gene. Germline-derived CDR1 and CDR2 are MDHEN and SYDVKM. The CDR3 sequence: CASSLDRDWGYGYTF. Written as DNA, the CDR3 is TGTGCCAGCAGTTTAGACAGGGATTGGGGCTATGGCTACACCTTC.

As for this clone: At one of its ends the junction is not consistent with the germline gene, which may arise from a read error. The chain recombines TRBV7-2 with TRBJ2-6; 7 nucleotides line up with TRBD1. From germline, CDR1 is SGHTA and CDR2 FQGNSA. There are 16 residues in the CDR3. CDR3: CASCLTGVSGANVLTF. CDR3 nucleotides: TGTGCCAGCTGCTTAACAGGGGTCTCTGGGGCCAACGTCCTGACTTTC. Looking up the rest from reference TRBV7-2 and TRBJ2-6 gives the full variable domain: GAGVSQSPSNKVTEKGKDVELRCDPISGHTALYWYRQSLGQGLEFLIYFQGNSAPDKSGLPSDRFSAERTGGSVSTLTIQRTQQEDSAVYLCASCLTGVSGANVLTFGAGSRLTVL.

The gene calls are TRBV9 and TRBJ2-3; possible D gene TRBD2, 5 bases. This CDR3 has 16 amino acids. Trimming pared 0 bases from V and 1 base from J, leaving 12 bases between. Per the germline V gene, CDR1 is SGDLS and CDR2 is YYNGEE. The CDR3 bases are TGTGCCAGCAGCGTAGGTGGGGAGAGGGGCACAGATACGCAGTATTTT. It yields the protein CASSVGGERGTDTQYF.

In DNA, the CDR3 is TGTGCCAGCAGCTTAACTCTACTATACACAGATACGCAGTATTTT. The encoded protein is CASSLTLLYTDTQYF. The chain has TRBV7-2 and TRBJ2-3; D is unclear. Trimming took 2 bases from V and 2 from J, leaving 11 bases between them. This CDR3 has 15 amino acids. Looked up from germline, CDR1 is SGHTA and CDR2 is FQGNSA.

This sequence joins TRBV2 and TRBJ1-2; D uncertain. The CDR3 totals 13 residues. The V end lost 0 bases, the J end lost 8 bases, and 10 bases lay between the germline ends. CDR1 and CDR2 from the germline V gene are SNHLY and FYNNEI. CDR3 DNA sequence: TGTGCCAGCAGTGAAGCAAGGGTTGGGGGCTACACCTTC. Translation: CASSEARVGGYTF.

The V call is TRBV10-3, the J call TRBJ1-4, with D possibly being TRBD1 (5 bases). Germline CDR1 reads ENHRY; CDR2 reads SYGVKD. The CDR3 totals 15 residues. Deletions cut 0 bases from V and 0 bases from J, with 5 bases between. The CDR3 nucleotides are TGTGCCATCAGTGAGTCGGGGCCAACTAATGAAAAACTGTTTTTT. This codes for CAISESGPTNEKLFF.

V is TRBV4-1 and J is TRBJ2-3; D is undetermined. V lost 3 bases, J lost 2 bases, and 15 bases lay in between. The CDR3 totals 16 residues. Germline values: CDR1 MGHRA, CDR2 YSYEKL. The CDR3 here is CASSQPVRGTTDTQYF. CDR3 nucleotides: TGCGCCAGCAGCCAGCCCGTAAGAGGCACCACAGATACGCAGTATTTT.

This sequence joins TRBV5-1 and TRBJ1-4; possibly TRBD1 for D (6 bases). The CDR3 is 17 amino acids. The V gene lost 4 bases and the J gene lost 7 bases, with 23 bases spanning the gap. The germline V gene encodes CDR1 SGHRS and CDR2 YFSETQ. The CDR3: CASSPGAGHRKAEKLFF. DNA of the CDR3: TGCGCCAGCAGCCCGGGTGCGGGACACAGGAAGGCTGAAAAACTGTTTTTT. The full variable domain, with the rest looked up from reference TRBV5-1 and TRBJ1-4, is KAGVTQTPRYLIKTRGQQVTLSCSPISGHRSVSWYQQTPGQGLQFLFEYFSETQRNKGNFPGRFSGRQFSNSRSEMNVSTLELGDSALYLCASSPGAGHRKAEKLFFGSGTQLSVL.

The chain combines TRBV4-2 with TRBJ1-4, with D tentatively TRBD1 (6 bases). Trimming left V 3 bases short and J 4 bases short, with 12 bases between. Germline lookup yields CDR1 LGHNA and CDR2 YNFKEQ. The CDR3 consists of 15 residues. The CDR3 reads CASSHLRDINEKLFF. The DNA for the CDR3 is TGTGCCAGCAGCCACCTCAGGGACATTAATGAAAAACTGTTTTTT.

The chain uses TRBV6-1 and TRBJ1-1; no clear D. V lost 3 bases and J lost 3, with 8 bases in between. Per the germline V gene, CDR1 is MNHNS and CDR2 is SASEGT. This CDR3 spans 13 amino acids. CDR3 protein: CASSEMEDTEAFF. The CDR3 bases are TGTGCCAGCAGTGAGATGGAGGACACTGAAGCTTTCTTT.

The chain has TRBV28 and TRBJ2-7; TRBD1 or TRBD2 may be the D gene (5 bases each). Trimming left V 3 bases short and J 3 bases short, with 15 bases between. CDR3 length equals 15 residues. Germline lookup yields CDR1 MDHEN and CDR2 SYDVKM. CDR3: CASSLARGSHYEQYF. The CDR3 DNA sequence: TGTGCCAGCAGTTTGGCGAGGGGAAGTCACTACGAGCAGTACTTC.

Only a few counts were recorded for this clone. This chain uses TRBV5-6 with TRBJ1-2; D is uncertain. Germline values: CDR1 SGHDT, CDR2 YYEEEE. The CDR3 length is 11 residues. V was cut by 4 bases and J by 7 bases, with 8 bases left in between. CDR3 in amino acids: CASSRRAGYTF. The DNA for the CDR3 is TGTGCCAGCAGCCGGCGGGCTGGCTACACCTTC.

J is TRBJ2-6 and V is TRBV5-4; no clear D gene. V lost 2 bases and J 4 bases, leaving 7 bases between the germline ends. Germline CDR1 SGHNT, CDR2 YYREEE (reference sequence). The CDR3 is made up of 14 amino acids. The CDR3 nucleotides are TGTGCCAGCAGCTTTCCCGTCGGGGCCAACGTCCTGACTTTC. Its protein is CASSFPVGANVLTF.

J is TRBJ1-1 and V is TRBV27; D is unclear. Trimming shortened V by 3 bases and J by 7 bases, and 6 bases separated the two germline ends. This CDR3 region has 11 residues. Germline CDR1 reads MNHEY; CDR2 reads SMNVEV (reference sequence). The CDR3 protein is CASSFLGEAFF. The DNA for the CDR3 is TGTGCCAGCAGTTTTTTGGGTGAAGCTTTCTTT.

V gene TRBV5-4 combines with J gene TRBJ1-1; D is possibly TRBD1 (6 bases). V lost 4 bases and J 1 base, leaving 14 bases between the germline ends. The germline CDR1 and CDR2 sequences are SGHNT and YYREEE (reference sequence). This CDR3 is 15 amino acids long. The CDR3 spells CASSQRQATNTEAFF. The CDR3, as DNA: TGTGCCAGCAGCCAACGACAGGCGACGAACACTGAAGCTTTCTTT.

The count of this clone is one. The chain joins TRBV5-4 to TRBJ2-1; 9 positions agree with TRBD2. This CDR3 comprises 17 residues. With 3 bases clipped from V and 7 bases from J, the junction kept 14 bases outside the gene matches. Germline CDR1 and CDR2: SGHNT and YYREEE (reference sequence). The CDR3: CASSSYWGGGRGNEQFF. The DNA for the CDR3 is TGTGCCAGCAGCTCCTATTGGGGAGGCGGGAGGGGGAATGAGCAGTTCTTC.

The rearrangement links TRBV19 to TRBJ1-1; unclear D gene. Trimming took off 1 base at V and 4 bases at J, with 19 bases between the two ends. The CDR3 is 17 amino acids. Germline V gene data show CDR1 as LNHDA and CDR2 as SQIVND (reference sequence). For the CDR3, the DNA is TGTGCCAGTAGTATAGTAACATGGGCGGCTGGTGGCACTGAAGCTTTCTTT. It translates to CASSIVTWAAGGTEAFF. The full variable domain, with the rest looked up from reference TRBV19 and TRBJ1-1, is DGGITQSPKYLFRKEGQNVTLSCEQNLNHDAMYWYRQDPGQGLRLIYYSQIVNDFQKGDIAEGYSVSREKKESFPLTVTSAQKNPTAFYLCASSIVTWAAGGTEAFFGQGTRLTVV.

CDR3 sequence reads: CASSLGPGHIYNEQFF. CDR3 sequence (DNA): TGCGCCAGCAGCTTGGGGCCAGGGCATATTTACAATGAGCAGTTCTTC. The J gene is TRBJ2-1, the V gene TRBV5-1, with D perhaps TRBD1 (5 bases). This CDR3 has 16 amino acids. CDR1 and CDR2 from the germline V gene are SGHRS and YFSETQ. V dropped 0 bases and J dropped 4 bases, with 14 bases sitting between them.

The chain links TRBV28 to TRBJ2-2, with TRBD1 matching 7 bases. The V segment lost 2 bases and the J segment 8 bases; nucleotides outside the gene matches: 5. From germline, CDR1 is MDHEN and CDR2 SYDVKM. The CDR3 sequence is 14 residues long. CDR3 sequence (DNA): TGTGCCAGCAGTTTACCGCAGGGGGTAGGGGAGCTGTTTTTT. It codes for CASSLPQGVGELFF.

In its sample, this clone was seen once. The chain employs TRBV21-1 and TRBJ1-5; whether TRBD1, the table's D call, matches the DNA was not checked. TRBV21-1 is labeled a pseudogene. The CDR3 spans 16 residues. The CDR3 DNA reads as TGTGCCAGCAGAACCCTAAGGCAGGGTAGCAATCAGCCCCAGCATTTT. This codes for CASRTLRQGSNQPQHF.

V is TRBV19 and J is TRBJ1-2; D is unclear. The CDR3 runs 15 residues. Germline V lookup: CDR1 LNHDA, CDR2 SQIVND (reference sequence). V was pared by 3 bases and J by 4 bases, with 15 bases between. The CDR3 nucleotides read TGTGCCAGTAGTATTCTAACAGCCCTAGGCTATGGCTACACCTTC. Translated, it gives CASSILTALGYGYTF.

This chain links TRBV19 with TRBJ1-6; D may be TRBD1 (5 bases). The CDR3 consists of 15 residues. Germline V gives CDR1 LNHDA, CDR2 SQIVND (reference sequence). V shed 6 bases and J shed 7 bases, with 16 bases lying between them. For the CDR3, the DNA is TGTGCCAGTAGGGACCCGGGACGGTCGAATTCACCCCTCCACTTT. Protein: CASRDPGRSNSPLHF. The variable domain in full, with the rest retrieved from reference TRBV19 and TRBJ1-6, is DGGITQSPKYLFRKEGQNVTLSCEQNLNHDAMYWYRQDPGQGLRLIYYSQIVNDFQKGDIAEGYSVSREKKESFPLTVTSAQKNPTAFYLCASRDPGRSNSPLHFGNGTRLTVT.

This chain links TRBV28 with TRBJ2-5; D is uncertain. This CDR3 is 13 amino acids long. Per the germline V gene, CDR1 is MDHEN and CDR2 is SYDVKM. V shed 6 bases and J shed 8 bases, with 16 bases lying between them. This CDR3 reads CASSPHRIGTQYF. Here the CDR3 DNA reads TGTGCCAGCAGCCCTCATAGAATCGGAACCCAGTACTTC.